The next 20 T cell receptor beta chains were all read from a single sample in a study of OX40 agonist ivuxolimab in advanced cancers. Sequencing was performed with immunoSEQ multiplex PCR; in TCRdb, only in-frame clones are kept and a portion is missing. The sample lists about 67,000 clones; approximately 80% were seen once. The sample was CD4+ or CD8+ T cells sorted from blood, taken in a trial of the OX40 agonist ivuxolimab. The receptors come from an adult with an advanced solid tumor such as melanoma, head and neck, liver or kidney cancer.

V usage is TRBV10-3 and J usage is TRBJ1-2; possible D gene TRBD1, 5 bases. Trimming left V 6 bases short and J 4 bases short, with 15 bases between. The CDR3 totals 14 residues. Germline assignment: CDR1 ENHRY and CDR2 SYGVKD. The CDR3 DNA is TGTGCCATCAGGGACACGGGGGTCGGCTATGGCTACACCTTC. Protein sequence: CAIRDTGVGYGYTF.

The chain combines TRBV2 with TRBJ1-2, with D maybe TRBD1 (6 bases). The V gene's germline CDR1 is SNHLY and CDR2 FYNNEI. Trimming removed 6 bases at V and 6 bases at J, with 14 bases between. The CDR3 totals 13 residues. CDR3 bases: TGTGCCAGCAGCCTGGACAGAAATAATGGCTACACCTTC. Translating it yields CASSLDRNNGYTF.

This chain joins TRBV7-2 and TRBJ2-1; no clear D gene. V was trimmed by 2 bases and J by 4 bases, leaving 6 bases between them. The CDR3 loop spans 13 amino acids. Germline V gene lookup returns CDR1 SGHTA and CDR2 FQGNSA. CDR3 nucleotide sequence: TGTGCCAGCAGCTTAAGGCGGTACAATGAGCAGTTCTTC. It encodes CASSLRRYNEQFF.

The V and J genes are TRBV2 and TRBJ1-2; 9 bases are a match to TRBD1. Germline V gene data show CDR1 as SNHLY and CDR2 as FYNNEI. J gave up 7 bases and V 4 bases, and 4 bases lay outside the gene matches. The CDR3 covers 13 residues. CDR3 sequence reads: CASSGDRVGGYTF. The CDR3 DNA reads as TGTGCCAGCAGTGGGGACAGGGTAGGTGGCTACACCTTC.

The chain links TRBV5-1 to TRBJ2-5, with D perhaps TRBD2 (6 bases). The CDR3 is 14 residues long. V was trimmed by 4 bases and J by 4 bases, leaving 14 bases between them. Germline CDR1 and CDR2: SGHRS and YFSETQ. The CDR3 DNA is TGCGCCAGCAGCATGGGGGGACCCCCAGAGACCCAGTACTTC. This gives the protein CASSMGGPPETQYF. The full variable domain, rest sourced from reference TRBV5-1 and TRBJ2-5, is KAGVTQTPRYLIKTRGQQVTLSCSPISGHRSVSWYQQTPGQGLQFLFEYFSETQRNKGNFPGRFSGRQFSNSRSEMNVSTLELGDSALYLCASSMGGPPETQYFGPGTRLLVL.

J is TRBJ2-2 and V is TRBV7-2; 13 bases match TRBD2. V shed 3 bases and J 4 bases; nucleotides not matched to a gene: 8. This CDR3 spans 18 amino acids. The germline V gene encodes CDR1 SGHTA and CDR2 FQGNSA. The CDR3 loop reads CASSLELAGGPGTGELFF. The CDR3 DNA sequence: TGTGCCAGCAGCTTGGAACTAGCGGGAGGGCCCGGCACCGGGGAGCTGTTTTTT.

The chain has TRBV6-6 and TRBJ2-5; 9 bases are shared with TRBD2. Germline trimming cut 6 bases from V and 2 bases from J; bases unmatched to any gene: 4. In germline, CDR1 is MNHNY, CDR2 SVGAGI (reference sequence). This CDR3 has 14 amino acids. The CDR3 nucleotides read TGTGCCAGCAGCCCTACTAGCGGGCAAGAGACCCAGTACTTC. Its translation is CASSPTSGQETQYF.

V usage is TRBV11-3 and J usage is TRBJ2-7; tentatively, D is TRBD2 (6 bases). V lost 4 bases, J lost 6 bases, and 16 bases lay in between. The CDR3 runs to 14 residues. The germline CDR1 and CDR2 sequences are SGHNT and YENEEA. The CDR3 DNA reads TGTGCCAGCAGCTCCTTGGTGGGCGGGGTCGAGCAGTACTTC. Amino acids: CASSSLVGGVEQYF.

V gene TRBV9 combines with J gene TRBJ1-3; 8 nucleotides agree with TRBD1. The CDR3 contains 16 residues. Germline V gives CDR1 SGDLS, CDR2 YYNGEE. V trimming: 2 bases; J trimming: 1 base; junction bases outside the gene matches: 5. This CDR3 reads CASSVDRGVSGNTIYF. The CDR3 DNA reads TGTGCCAGCAGCGTCGACAGGGGAGTATCTGGAAACACCATATATTTT.

This clone was found a few times. V is TRBV5-1 and J is TRBJ2-7, with a weak D call TRBD1 (5 bases). V lost 4 bases, J lost 6 bases, and 14 bases lay in between. Germline-derived CDR1 and CDR2 are SGHRS and YFSETQ. The length of the CDR3 is 13 residues. Here the CDR3 reads CASSVQGTGEQYV. CDR3 bases: TGCGCCAGCAGCGTGCAGGGTACGGGCGAGCAGTACGTC.

This chain links TRBV5-1 with TRBJ2-1; no definite D call. V lost 0 bases to trimming and J lost 3 bases, with 7 bases between them. The CDR3 consists of 14 residues. Germline assignment: CDR1 SGHRS and CDR2 YFSETQ. The CDR3 protein is CASSLGQVYNEQFF. In DNA form, the CDR3 reads TGCGCCAGCAGCTTGGGGCAAGTCTACAATGAGCAGTTCTTC.

The table lists this clone with a few counts. The chain combines TRBV7-2 with TRBJ2-3; a weak D match, TRBD2 (6 bases). V dropped 6 bases and J dropped 2 bases, with 15 bases sitting between them. This CDR3 is built from 15 residues. In germline, CDR1 is SGHTA, CDR2 FQGNSA. The CDR3 reads CASRKLATPTDTQYF. The CDR3 nucleotides are TGTGCCAGCAGGAAACTAGCCACCCCCACAGATACGCAGTATTTT.

The chain carries TRBV4-3 and TRBJ1-1; 8 bases match TRBD1. There are 18 residues in the CDR3. Trimming at V came to 4 bases and at J to 3 bases, leaving 16 bases not matched to a gene. Germline assignment: CDR1 LGHNA and CDR2 YSLEER. The CDR3 DNA reads TGCGCCAGCAGCCTCTACACTTATCGAGGACAGGGATACACTGAAGCTTTCTTT. It yields the protein CASSLYTYRGQGYTEAFF.

This chain links TRBV4-2 with TRBJ2-1, with TRBD2 matching 10 bases. The CDR3 consists of 18 residues. After removal of 6 bases from V and 6 bases from J, the junction contained 17 bases not matched to a gene. CDR1 and CDR2 from the germline V gene are LGHNA and YNFKEQ. The CDR3 region has the DNA TGTGCCAGCAGTTCTCTACGTCCGGGGACTAGCGATGTCAATGAGCAGTTCTTC. This codes for CASSSLRPGTSDVNEQFF.

CDR3 sequence reads: CASSFLAGVPRSV. CDR3 bases: TGTGCCAGCAGCTTCCTAGCGGGAGTTCCCCGGTCAGTC. The chain joins TRBV7-8 to TRBJ2-7; TRBD2 aligns across 10 bases. The CDR3 has 13 amino acids. Looked up from germline, CDR1 is SGHVS and CDR2 is FQNEAQ.

The chain is built from TRBV6-5 and TRBJ2-5, with TRBD2 matching over 7 bases. The trim removed 2 bases at V and 1 base at J, leaving 7 bases unmatched. CDR3 size: 16 residues. The V gene's germline CDR1 is MNHEY and CDR2 SVGAGI. The CDR3, as DNA: TGTGCCAGCAGTTACAGTTACGGCGGGGGCCAAGAGACCCAGTACTTC. Its translation: CASSYSYGGGQETQYF.

V usage is TRBV6-5 and J usage is TRBJ2-1, with D unclear. Germline assignment: CDR1 MNHEY and CDR2 SVGAGI. The CDR3 runs to 15 residues. Trimming took 2 bases from V and 1 from J, leaving 9 bases between them. The chain's CDR3 is CASSYGLPSYNEQFF. The DNA of the CDR3 is TGTGCCAGCAGTTACGGCCTGCCGTCCTACAATGAGCAGTTCTTC.

This rearrangement joins TRBV9 to TRBJ2-2; the D gene could be TRBD1 or TRBD2 (7 bases each). Germline V gene sequence: CDR1 SGDLS, CDR2 YYNGEE. The CDR3 length is 16 residues. V dropped 0 bases and J dropped 4 bases, with 13 bases sitting between them. CDR3 sequence: CASSVAGGVFTGELFF. In DNA, the CDR3 is TGTGCCAGCAGCGTAGCAGGGGGGGTATTCACCGGGGAGCTGTTTTTT.

V gene TRBV5-1 combines with J gene TRBJ1-1; D is uncertain. The CDR3 contains 16 residues. Looked up from germline, CDR1 is SGHRS and CDR2 is YFSETQ. V was pared by 1 base and J by 2 bases, with 15 bases between. The CDR3 nucleotides read TGCGCCAGCAGCTTGTTGGGAGTAAGTGAAAACACTGAAGCTTTCTTT. Translating gives CASSLLGVSENTEAFF.

This chain links TRBV4-1 with TRBJ1-5; D gene unclear. Germline V gene data show CDR1 as MGHRA and CDR2 as YSYEKL. V dropped 1 base and J dropped 3 bases, with 16 bases sitting between them. The CDR3 totals 17 residues. CDR3 bases: TGCGCCAGCAGCCAAGTGGGCAGGACGACCCTCAATCAGCCCCAGCATTTT. As protein: CASSQVGRTTLNQPQHF.